This T cell receptor (beta chain) was obtained from a study of blood T cell repertoires in COVID-19. Overall study context: COVID-19 samples, acute and convalescent, were from the United States, Italy and Spain. Sample material is recorded as cDNA or gDNA derived from T cells, B-cell-depleted T cells, or PBMCs.

In the authors' methods: Quantification of nucleated cells was approximated via reference gene primer amplification. Clones were sequenced by immunoSEQ multiplex PCR, and TCRdb holds only the in-frame ones, with some missing. The V and J calls and clone size were taken over from that table, and D and trimming were inferred from the DNA. This table holds some 240,000 clones, roughly 90% found once. V was clipped by 6 bases and J by 4 bases; unmatched bases: 17. The CDR3 spans 19 residues. Germline CDR1 and CDR2: MDHEN and SYDVKM. Sequenced sample: peripheral blood. The TCR was taken from a man between 60 and 70 years old who had recovered from COVID-19. The rearrangement joins TRBV28 to TRBJ2-5; 13 nucleotides match TRBD2. This CDR3 reads CASSPPGALAGGPGETQYF. For the CDR3, the DNA is TGTGCCAGCAGCCCACCCGGGGCACTAGCGGGAGGGCCTGGAGAGACCCAGTACTTC.